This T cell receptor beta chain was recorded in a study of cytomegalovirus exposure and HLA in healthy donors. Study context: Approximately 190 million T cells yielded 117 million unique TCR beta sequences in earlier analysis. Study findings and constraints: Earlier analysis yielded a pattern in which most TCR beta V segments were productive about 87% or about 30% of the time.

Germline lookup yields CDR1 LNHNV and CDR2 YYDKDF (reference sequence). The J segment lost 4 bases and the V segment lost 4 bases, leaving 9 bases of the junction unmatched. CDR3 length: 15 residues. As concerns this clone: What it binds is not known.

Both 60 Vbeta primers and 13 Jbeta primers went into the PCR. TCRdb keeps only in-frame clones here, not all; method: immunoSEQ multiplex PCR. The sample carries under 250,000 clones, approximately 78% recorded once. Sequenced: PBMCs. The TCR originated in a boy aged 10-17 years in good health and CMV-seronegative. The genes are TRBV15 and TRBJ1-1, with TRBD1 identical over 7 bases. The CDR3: CATSKGGTESTEAFF. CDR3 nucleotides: TGTGCCACCAGCAAAGGCGGGACAGAGAGCACTGAAGCTTTCTTT.